These T cell receptor beta chains were read from a single sample in a study of T cell repertoires in cytomegalovirus infection. Their antigen targets remain unknown. TCRdb re-called the reads with MiXCR, one entry per CDR3 protein. The sample records 100,000 to 150,000 distinct CDR3 sequences, about 31% being singletons. Sample: CD8+ T cells from cultured PBMCs, taken from culture after CMV antigen stimulation. These receptors all stem from a human donor in good health (CMV status not recorded). Some clones in this sample may be carry-over from other donors' samples. Each CDR3 is given with its conserved first and last residue. D genes are given only for firm matches. A clone size is listed for some rows: how often the clone was seen (once, few, many), or a class if it is expanded.

NA	TRBV7-8	TRBD2	TRBJ2-2	CASSLGFSGTGELFF	TGTGCCAGCAGCTTAGGTTTTAGCGGGACCGGGGAGCTGTTTTTT
NA	TRBV7-6	NA	TRBJ2-2	CASSPSPGELFF	TGTGCCAGCAGCCCCTCACCCGGGGAGCTGTTTTTT
NA	TRBV27	TRBD1	TRBJ2-7	CASSLPGQAHEQYF	TGTGCCAGCAGTTTACCAGGACAGGCCCACGAGCAGTACTTC
once	TRBV20-1	NA	TRBJ1-1	CSAREQEYMNTEAFF	TGCAGTGCTAGAGAACAGGAATATATGAACACTGAAGCTTTCTTT
NA	TRBV6-6	NA	TRBJ1-5	CASSFGRDLAGQPQHF	TGTGCCAGCAGTTTCGGACGGGACCTAGCGGGTCAGCCCCAGCATTTT
NA	TRBV20-1	TRBD1	TRBJ2-1	CSASRQGIYDEQFF	TGCAGTGCTAGCAGACAGGGGATTTACGATGAGCAGTTCTTC
NA	TRBV29-1	NA	TRBJ2-1	CSASNPNYNEQFF	TGCAGCGCTTCCAACCCCAATTACAATGAGCAGTTCTTC
few	TRBV12-3/TRBV12-4	NA	TRBJ1-1	CASSFTGLNTEAFF	TGTGCCAGCAGTTTCACGGGGCTGAACACTGAAGCTTTCTTT
few	TRBV28	NA	TRBJ1-5	CASRRTASNQPQHF	TGTGCCAGCAGAAGGACAGCTAGCAATCAGCCCCAGCATTTT
once	TRBV2	TRBD1	TRBJ2-7	CASSDWAGGTYEQYF	TGTGCCAGCAGTGATTGGGCAGGGGGCACCTACGAGCAGTACTTC